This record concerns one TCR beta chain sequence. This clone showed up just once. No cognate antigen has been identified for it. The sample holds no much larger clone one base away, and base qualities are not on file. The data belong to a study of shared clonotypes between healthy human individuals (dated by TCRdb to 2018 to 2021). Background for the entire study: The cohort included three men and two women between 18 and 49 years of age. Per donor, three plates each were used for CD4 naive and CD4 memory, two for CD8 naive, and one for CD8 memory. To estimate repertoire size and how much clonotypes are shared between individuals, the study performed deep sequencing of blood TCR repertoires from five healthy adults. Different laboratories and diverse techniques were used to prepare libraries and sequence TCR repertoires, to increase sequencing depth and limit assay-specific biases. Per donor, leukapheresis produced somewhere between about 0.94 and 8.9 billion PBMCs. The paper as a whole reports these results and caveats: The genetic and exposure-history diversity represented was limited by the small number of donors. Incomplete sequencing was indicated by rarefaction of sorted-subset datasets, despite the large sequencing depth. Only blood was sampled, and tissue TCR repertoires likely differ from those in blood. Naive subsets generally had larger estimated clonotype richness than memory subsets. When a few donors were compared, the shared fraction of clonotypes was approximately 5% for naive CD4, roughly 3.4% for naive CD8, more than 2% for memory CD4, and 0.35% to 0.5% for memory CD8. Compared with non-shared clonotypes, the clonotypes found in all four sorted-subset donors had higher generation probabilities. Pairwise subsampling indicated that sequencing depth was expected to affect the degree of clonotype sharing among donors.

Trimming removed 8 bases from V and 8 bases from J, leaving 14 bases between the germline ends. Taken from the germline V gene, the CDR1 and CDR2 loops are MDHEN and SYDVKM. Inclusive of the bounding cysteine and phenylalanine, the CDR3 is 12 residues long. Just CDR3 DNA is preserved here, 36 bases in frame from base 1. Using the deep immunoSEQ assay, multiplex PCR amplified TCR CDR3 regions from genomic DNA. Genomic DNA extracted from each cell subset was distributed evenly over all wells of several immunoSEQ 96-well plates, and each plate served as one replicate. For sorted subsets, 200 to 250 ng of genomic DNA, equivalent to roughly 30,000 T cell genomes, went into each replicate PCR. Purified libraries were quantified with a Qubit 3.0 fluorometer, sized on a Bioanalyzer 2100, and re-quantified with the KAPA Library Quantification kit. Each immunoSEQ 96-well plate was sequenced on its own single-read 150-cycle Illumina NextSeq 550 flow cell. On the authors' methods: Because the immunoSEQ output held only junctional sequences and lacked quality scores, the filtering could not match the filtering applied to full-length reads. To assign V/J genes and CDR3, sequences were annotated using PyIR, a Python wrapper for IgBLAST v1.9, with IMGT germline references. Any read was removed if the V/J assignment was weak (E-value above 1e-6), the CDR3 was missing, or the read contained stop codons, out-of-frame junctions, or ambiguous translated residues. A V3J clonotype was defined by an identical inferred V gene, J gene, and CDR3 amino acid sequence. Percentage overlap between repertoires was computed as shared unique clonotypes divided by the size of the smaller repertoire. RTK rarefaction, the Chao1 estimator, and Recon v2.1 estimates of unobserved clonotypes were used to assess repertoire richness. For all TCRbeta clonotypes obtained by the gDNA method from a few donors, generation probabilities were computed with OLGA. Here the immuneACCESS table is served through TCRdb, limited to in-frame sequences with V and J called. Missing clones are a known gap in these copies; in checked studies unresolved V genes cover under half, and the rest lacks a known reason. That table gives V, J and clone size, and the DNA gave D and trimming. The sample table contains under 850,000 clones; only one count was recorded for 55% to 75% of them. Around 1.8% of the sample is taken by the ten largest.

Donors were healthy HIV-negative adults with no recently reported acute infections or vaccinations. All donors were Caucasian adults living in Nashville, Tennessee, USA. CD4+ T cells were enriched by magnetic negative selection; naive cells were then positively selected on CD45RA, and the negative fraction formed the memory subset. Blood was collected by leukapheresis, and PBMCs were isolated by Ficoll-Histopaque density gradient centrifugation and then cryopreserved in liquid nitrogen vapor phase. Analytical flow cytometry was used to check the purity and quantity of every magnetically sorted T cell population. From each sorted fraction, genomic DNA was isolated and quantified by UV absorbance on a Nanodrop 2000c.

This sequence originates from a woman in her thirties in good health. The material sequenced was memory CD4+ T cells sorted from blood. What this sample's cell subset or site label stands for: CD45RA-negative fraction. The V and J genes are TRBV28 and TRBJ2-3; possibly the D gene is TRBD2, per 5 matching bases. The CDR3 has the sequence CASCRQRSTQYF. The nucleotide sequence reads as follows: TGTGCCAGCTGCCGCCAGCGGTCTACGCAGTATTTT.